These 25 T cell receptor beta chains originate from one sample sequenced in a study of cytomegalovirus exposure and HLA in healthy donors. The PCR employed 60 Vbeta primers together with 13 Jbeta primers. Some clones are missing from TCRdb's copy, which holds only in-frame ones; the method was immunoSEQ multiplex PCR. Of 150,000 to 200,000 clones in the sample, about three quarters were seen once. Material for sequencing was PBMCs. These receptors all stem from a woman aged 40 to 50 in good health and CMV-seropositive.

The chain joins TRBV5-5 to TRBJ2-6; no clear D gene. Germline values: CDR1 SGHKS, CDR2 YYEKEE (reference sequence). V lost 0 bases to trimming and J lost 2 bases, with 18 bases between them. The CDR3 contains 19 residues. The CDR3 loop is CASSLARFAQTPGANVLTF. The CDR3 bases are TGTGCCAGCAGCTTGGCCCGATTTGCACAAACCCCTGGGGCCAACGTCCTGACTTTC.

This chain uses TRBV5-4 with TRBJ2-3; the match to TRBD2 covers 15 bases. V lost 4 bases to trimming and J lost 0 bases; unmatched junction nucleotides: 9. This CDR3 is 19 amino acids long. Germline V gives CDR1 SGHNT, CDR2 YYREEE (reference sequence). CDR3 in DNA: TGTGCCAGCAGCGACGCGGGACTAGCGGGGGGACATAGCACAGATACGCAGTATTTT. Amino acids: CASSDAGLAGGHSTDTQYF.

CDR3 nucleotide sequence: TGTGCCAGCAGTGATAGCGGGGGGTTCAGCGAGCAGTACTTC. Protein product: CASSDSGGFSEQYF. The chain recombines TRBV6-1 with TRBJ2-7; TRBD2 matches 10 bases. V was pared by 3 bases and J by 6 bases, with 5 bases of the junction left unmatched. The germline V gene encodes CDR1 MNHNS and CDR2 SASEGT. The CDR3 is 14 amino acids.

The rearrangement uses TRBV5-1 and TRBJ1-1, with D unclear. Germline values: CDR1 SGHRS, CDR2 YFSETQ. V shed 4 bases and J shed 3 bases, with 16 bases lying between them. The CDR3 loop spans 15 amino acids. The CDR3 sequence: CASSGRAGGDTEAFF. CDR3 sequence (DNA): TGCGCCAGCAGCGGTAGAGCAGGCGGGGACACTGAAGCTTTCTTT.

The chain is built from TRBV19 and TRBJ1-3; D is possibly TRBD1 (5 bases). Germline CDR1 is LNHDA and CDR2 is SQIVND (reference sequence). This CDR3 has 16 residues. V was shortened by 7 bases and J by 0 bases, with 16 bases between the two germline ends. The CDR3 here is CASKFQGGLSGNTIYF. The CDR3 DNA is TGTGCCAGTAAGTTCCAGGGAGGACTCTCTGGAAACACCATATATTTT.

A word on this clone: At one of its ends the junction is not consistent with the germline gene, which may arise from a read error. The chain combines TRBV7-9 with TRBJ1-1, with 8 bases fitting TRBD1. Germline V CDR1 and CDR2: SEHNR, FQNEAQ (reference sequence). CDR3 length: 12 residues. CDR3 protein: CSSSWGQAEAFF. DNA of the CDR3: TGTTCCAGCAGCTGGGGACAGGCCGAAGCTTTCTTT. Variable domain in full (rest from reference TRBV7-9 and TRBJ1-1): DTGVSQNPRHKITKRGQNVTFRCDPISEHNRLYWYRQTLGQGPEFLTYFQNEAQLEKSRLLSDRFSAERPKGSFSTLEIQRTEQGDSAMYLCSSSWGQAEAFFGQGTRLTVV.

V is TRBV10-3 and J is TRBJ2-7; a possible D gene is TRBD2 (5 bases). CDR3 length equals 16 residues. Trimming cost V 3 bases and J 0 bases, with 15 bases left between them. Germline V gives CDR1 ENHRY, CDR2 SYGVKD. The CDR3 protein is CAISDPRTGNSYEQYF. The CDR3 region has the DNA TGTGCCATCAGTGACCCGCGGACTGGAAACTCCTACGAGCAGTACTTC.

The CDR3 DNA follows: TGTGCCAGCAGCCCCGGGACAGGACAATCACCCCTCCACTTT. It translates to CASSPGTGQSPLHF. The V gene is TRBV7-9, the J gene TRBJ1-6; the match to TRBD1 covers 8 bases. After removal of 5 bases from V and 10 bases from J, the junction contained 7 bases not matched to a gene. CDR1 and CDR2 (germline): SEHNR, FQNEAQ (reference sequence). The CDR3 runs 14 residues.

V usage is TRBV11-3 and J usage is TRBJ2-5, with D possibly matching TRBD1 (6 bases). The CDR3 sequence is 16 residues long. V lost 1 base and J 5 bases, leaving 17 bases between the germline ends. The germline CDR1 and CDR2 sequences are SGHNT and YENEEA. This chain's CDR3 is CASSLGVVGGSETQYF. DNA of the CDR3: TGTGCCAGCAGCTTAGGAGTCGTAGGGGGATCCGAGACCCAGTACTTC.

This sequence joins TRBV7-2 and TRBJ2-5, with D possibly TRBD2 on 7 matching bases. Germline lookup yields CDR1 SGHTA and CDR2 FQGNSA. CDR3 length equals 14 residues. With 6 bases removed from V and 4 bases from J, the gap between germline ends came to 15 bases. CDR3 nucleotide sequence: TGTGCCAGCAGTTCGGGGGGCCTGGGAGAGACCCAGTACTTC. It encodes CASSSGGLGETQYF.

The chain joins TRBV2 to TRBJ2-5; perhaps TRBD1 as D (5 bases). The J call could be wrong; TRBJ2-7 is a better fit for the DNA end. Germline CDR1 and CDR2: SNHLY and FYNNEI. This CDR3 comprises 15 residues. The CDR3 loop reads CASSEYRSPSYEQYF. The DNA of the CDR3 is TGTGCCAGCAGTGAATACAGGAGTCCCTCCTACGAGCAGTACTTC.

This clone has only one observation. The chain is built from TRBV29-1 and TRBJ1-1; unclear D gene. The CDR3 is made up of 13 amino acids. Germline values: CDR1 SQVTM, CDR2 ANQGSEA. V lost 4 bases and J 1 base, leaving 10 bases between the germline ends. CDR3 region: CSVVHSQNTEAFF. The DNA of the CDR3 is TGCAGCGTTGTTCACAGCCAGAACACTGAAGCTTTCTTT.

This rearrangement joins TRBV12-5 to TRBJ2-7, with 7 bases lining up with TRBD2. V lost 0 bases and J lost 2; bases outside the gene matches: 7. This CDR3 has 16 residues. CDR1 LGHNT and CDR2 FRNRAP come from the germline V gene. CDR3 sequence reads: CASGLVNSGTPYEQYF. DNA for the CDR3: TGTGCTAGTGGTTTGGTAAACAGCGGGACCCCCTACGAGCAGTACTTC.

The rearrangement joins TRBV19 to TRBJ1-3; 7 bases map to TRBD1. The CDR3 extends over 15 amino acids. The germline CDR1 and CDR2 sequences are LNHDA and SQIVND (reference sequence). Trimming removed 7 bases from V and 2 bases from J; junction bases left unmatched: 8. Here the CDR3 DNA reads TGTGCCAGTATTCCCACAGGGGACCCTGGAAACACCATATATTTT. Its protein product is CASIPTGDPGNTIYF.

V and J are TRBV5-1 and TRBJ2-2; 10 nucleotides align to TRBD2. Germline lookup yields CDR1 SGHRS and CDR2 YFSETQ. The CDR3 is made up of 17 amino acids. V was clipped by 0 bases and J by 1 base; unmatched bases: 3. CDR3 loop: CASSLALAGVNTGELFF. For the CDR3, the DNA is TGCGCCAGCAGCTTGGCCCTAGCGGGGGTGAACACCGGGGAGCTGTTTTTT.

This chain joins TRBV30 and TRBJ1-5, with D possibly TRBD1 on 6 matching bases. The CDR3 is 14 residues long. Looked up from germline, CDR1 is GTSNPN and CDR2 is SVGIG (reference sequence). The germline V and J ends were trimmed by 1 base and 4 bases, with 11 bases remaining between them. The CDR3 coding sequence is TGTGCCTGGAGTGCTGGACAGTTGAATCAGCCCCAGCATTTT. It translates to CAWSAGQLNQPQHF.

The chain links TRBV30 to TRBJ1-1; D is ambiguous. Per the germline V gene, CDR1 is GTSNPN and CDR2 is SVGIG (reference sequence). The CDR3 is 12 amino acids. V was trimmed by 2 bases and J by 3 bases, leaving 7 bases between them. In nucleotides, the CDR3 is TGTGCCTGGAGTCCGGGAGACACTGAAGCTTTCTTT. Translation gives CAWSPGDTEAFF.

This clone was observed a few times. The gene calls are TRBV4-3 and TRBJ1-1; TRBD1 might be the D (6 bases). The germline CDR1 and CDR2 sequences are LGHNA and YSLEER. Between the trimmed V and J ends, which lost 4 bases and 3 bases, there was a span of 15 bases. The CDR3 spans 15 residues. CDR3 amino acids: CASSPDLDSHTEAFF. Written as DNA, the CDR3 is TGCGCCAGCAGCCCAGATTTGGACAGCCACACTGAAGCTTTCTTT.

This clone was seen a few times. The J gene is TRBJ2-7, the V gene TRBV7-2; the match to TRBD2 covers 12 bases. Germline CDR1 is SGHTA and CDR2 is FQGNSA. V lost 7 bases, J lost 0 bases, and 13 bases stayed unmatched. There are 18 residues in the CDR3. Here the CDR3 reads CASTLAGTSGSSSYEQYF. The CDR3 nucleotides read TGTGCCAGCACCCTAGCCGGGACTAGCGGGTCCTCCTCCTACGAGCAGTACTTC.

This clone has only a few counts. The J gene is TRBJ1-4, the V gene TRBV2, with unresolved D. This CDR3 is built from 15 residues. V lost 7 bases and J lost 6, with 18 bases in between. Germline CDR1 is SNHLY and CDR2 is FYNNEI. The DNA of the CDR3 is TGTGCCAGCATCCGGTCGTTTACGAGTTATGAAAAACTGTTTTTT. It encodes CASIRSFTSYEKLFF.

This clone was observed a handful of times. This chain links TRBV28 with TRBJ1-1; D might be TRBD1 (6 bases). Trimming shortened V by 8 bases and J by 2 bases, and 12 bases separated the two germline ends. Per the germline V gene, CDR1 is MDHEN and CDR2 is SYDVKM. CDR3 length: 13 residues. CDR3: CASLGRGNTEAFF. DNA of the CDR3: TGTGCCAGCCTGGGCAGGGGCAACACTGAAGCTTTCTTT. Looking up the rest from reference TRBV28 and TRBJ1-1 gives the full variable domain: DVKVTQSSRYLVKRTGEKVFLECVQDMDHENMFWYRQDPGLGLRLIYFSYDVKMKEKGDIPEGYSVSREKKERFSLILESASTNQTSMYLCASLGRGNTEAFFGQGTRLTVV.

The chain recombines TRBV18 with TRBJ1-2; 9 bases align to TRBD1. Trimming at V came to 3 bases and at J to 2 bases, leaving 4 bases not matched to a gene. The CDR3 contains 15 residues. Per the germline V gene, CDR1 is KGHSH and CDR2 is LQKENI. CDR3 in amino acids: CASSPQQGANYGYTF. The CDR3 DNA is TGTGCCAGCTCACCTCAACAGGGGGCGAACTATGGCTACACCTTC.

The chain carries TRBV18 and TRBJ1-1; D possibly corresponds to TRBD1 (5 bases). The germline CDR1 and CDR2 sequences are KGHSH and LQKENI. This CDR3 spans 15 amino acids. Trimming stripped 1 base from V and 3 bases from J, with 12 bases between. Here the CDR3 DNA reads TGTGCCAGCTCACCACTGGCAGGGCAGGACACTGAAGCTTTCTTT. Protein: CASSPLAGQDTEAFF. Looking up the rest from reference TRBV18 and TRBJ1-1 gives the full variable domain: NAGVMQNPRHLVRRRGQEARLRCSPMKGHSHVYWYRQLPEEGLKFMVYLQKENIIDESGMPKERFSAEFPKEGPSILRIQQVVRGDSAAYFCASSPLAGQDTEAFFGQGTRLTVV.

The chain is built from TRBV5-1 and TRBJ2-7; D might be TRBD2 (7 bases). The germline V and J ends were trimmed by 0 bases and 4 bases, with 14 bases remaining between them. This CDR3 has 15 amino acids. CDR1 and CDR2 from the germline V gene are SGHRS and YFSETQ. DNA of the CDR3: TGCGCCAGCAGCTTGGAAGGGGGGGGGATTTACGAGCAGTACTTC. It specifies CASSLEGGGIYEQYF. The full variable domain, with the rest looked up from reference TRBV5-1 and TRBJ2-7, is KAGVTQTPRYLIKTRGQQVTLSCSPISGHRSVSWYQQTPGQGLQFLFEYFSETQRNKGNFPGRFSGRQFSNSRSEMNVSTLELGDSALYLCASSLEGGGIYEQYFGPGTRLTVT.

Comment on this clone: This CDR3 is also generated by other DNA sequences in the sample. V usage is TRBV19 and J usage is TRBJ2-3; tentatively, D is TRBD2 (6 bases). Germline values: CDR1 LNHDA, CDR2 SQIVND (reference sequence). The CDR3 is 14 residues long. Trimming removed 3 bases at V and 4 bases at J, with 11 bases between. CDR3 DNA sequence: TGTGCCAGTAGTATGGAGGGAATCGCAGATACGCAGTATTTT. Translating it yields CASSMEGIADTQYF.